The rows below give T cell receptor beta chains drawn from one sample of a study of blood T cell repertoires in COVID-19. Here immunoSEQ multiplex PCR was the method, and the copy in TCRdb shows in-frame clones only, minus some. The sample has about 93,000 clones, roughly 85% seen once; the top ten hold roughly 16%. The sequenced sample consisted of peripheral blood. Source of these receptors: a human donor in a cohort sampled during active COVID-19. CDR3s include the opening cysteine and the closing phenylalanine or tryptophan. The order of the fields is J gene, D gene, clone size, V gene, CDR3 DNA, CDR3 protein. A D gene is named only where the DNA matches it firmly. Only some rows state a clone size, as once, few, many or a class for expanded clones.

J: TRBJ1-1
D: TRBD1
size: once
V: TRBV5-1
DNA: TGCGCCAGCAGCCCTGGGACAGGGTCGTACACTGAAGCTTTCTTT
CDR3: CASSPGTGSYTEAFF

J: TRBJ2-5
D: TRBD2
size: few
V: TRBV7-9
DNA: TGTGCCAGCAGCATCCCGGGACTAGGGGAGACCCAGTACTTC
CDR3: CASSIPGLGETQYF

J: TRBJ1-5
D: NA
size: NA
V: TRBV19
DNA: TGTGCCAGTAGTATAGATCGGCAGAGGGAGCCCCAGCATTTT
CDR3: CASSIDRQREPQHF

J: TRBJ1-2
D: NA
size: NA
V: TRBV19
DNA: TGTGCCAGTAGCAATTCCAGGGCTGCCCCTAACTATGGCTACACCTTC
CDR3: CASSNSRAAPNYGYTF

J: TRBJ2-7
D: TRBD2
size: NA
V: TRBV28
DNA: TGTGCCAGCAGTTTTGAGCGGGAGCTGGGGCAGTACTTC
CDR3: CASSFERELGQYF

J: TRBJ2-3
D: TRBD2
size: NA
V: TRBV7-2
DNA: TGTGCCAGCAGCTTGCGGTCTAGCGGGAGGTTATCAGATACGCAGTATTTT
CDR3: CASSLRSSGRLSDTQYF

J: TRBJ1-1
D: TRBD1
size: once
V: TRBV10-2
DNA: TGCGCCAGCAGGGACAGGGGGCCGGGGGCTTTCTTT
CDR3: CASRDRGPGAFF

J: TRBJ1-2
D: NA
size: NA
V: TRBV5-8
DNA: TGTGCCAGCAGCTTGGGTGATTTCGGAGACTATGGCTACACCTTC
CDR3: CASSLGDFGDYGYTF

J: TRBJ2-2
D: NA
size: NA
V: TRBV5-4
DNA: TGTGCCAGCAGCTTGCGCGCGGACACCGGGGAGCTGTTTTTT
CDR3: CASSLRADTGELFF

J: TRBJ1-1
D: NA
size: NA
V: TRBV19
DNA: TGTGCCAGTAGTCCGACTCTAAGGGGGAACACTGAAGCTTTCTTT
CDR3: CASSPTLRGNTEAFF

J: TRBJ1-1
D: NA
size: NA
V: TRBV6-5
DNA: TGTGCCAGCAGCACCTCAGGGGAGAGAGCTTTCTTT
CDR3: CASSTSGERAFF

J: TRBJ2-7
D: NA
size: NA
V: TRBV28
DNA: TGTGCCAGCAGTCCTCCCCCCTCCTACGAGCAGTACTTC
CDR3: CASSPPPSYEQYF

J: TRBJ2-1
D: TRBD2
size: NA
V: TRBV6-9
DNA: TGTGCCAGCAACCCAAGAAGACTAGCGGAGAAATACAATGAGCAGTTCTTC
CDR3: CASNPRRLAEKYNEQFF

J: TRBJ2-5
D: TRBD2
size: NA
V: TRBV4-1
DNA: TGCGCCAGCAGCCAAGATCCCAGCGGGGGCCTGGAGACCCAGTACTTC
CDR3: CASSQDPSGGLETQYF

J: TRBJ1-4
D: NA
size: NA
V: TRBV2
DNA: TGTGCCGGTCAGGGGACTAATGAAAAACTGTTTTTT
CDR3: CAGQGTNEKLFF

J: TRBJ1-6
D: NA
size: NA
V: TRBV5-1
DNA: TGCGCCAGCAGATTCGGGGGGCTCTTGGATTCACCCCTCCACTTT
CDR3: CASRFGGLLDSPLHF

J: TRBJ2-1
D: NA
size: NA
V: TRBV5-6
DNA: TGTGCCAGCAGCCTAGGGACACATAAAGACAATGAGCAGTTCTTC
CDR3: CASSLGTHKDNEQFF

J: TRBJ2-1
D: TRBD2
size: NA
V: TRBV7-3
DNA: TGTGCCAGCAGCTTAGGGCTAGCGGGTCTAAATGAGCAGTTCTTC
CDR3: CASSLGLAGLNEQFF

J: TRBJ1-1
D: TRBD1
size: few
V: TRBV5-8
DNA: TGTGCCAGCAGCCAAAAGACCGGGACAGCGAACACTGAAGCTTTCTTT
CDR3: CASSQKTGTANTEAFF

J: TRBJ1-3
D: NA
size: many
V: TRBV4-1
DNA: TGCGCCAGCAAGGACAGCCTAAGCTCTGGAAACACCATATATTTT
CDR3: CASKDSLSSGNTIYF

J: TRBJ2-4
D: TRBD2
size: NA
V: TRBV5-8
DNA: TGTGCCAGCAGCTGGATCCTAGCGGGAGGGCCGGGGCAAACCAAAAACATTCAGTACTTC
CDR3: CASSWILAGGPGQTKNIQYF

J: TRBJ1-2
D: NA
size: NA
V: TRBV28
DNA: TGTGCCAGCAGCCCGGCGGGGCTCTTGAGCTATGGCTACACCTTC
CDR3: CASSPAGLLSYGYTF

J: TRBJ1-1
D: NA
size: NA
V: TRBV4-1
DNA: TGCGCCAGCAGCTTAAGACAGGCGATGAACACTGAAGCTTTCTTT
CDR3: CASSLRQAMNTEAFF

J: TRBJ2-7
D: TRBD1
size: NA
V: TRBV28
DNA: TGTGCCAGCAGTTCTGGAGACAGGGGCTCCTACGAGCAGTACTTC
CDR3: CASSSGDRGSYEQYF

J: TRBJ1-5
D: TRBD1
size: NA
V: TRBV2
DNA: TGTGCCAGCACACCAGGGACAGGGCCCCAGCATTTT
CDR3: CASTPGTGPQHF

J: TRBJ1-1
D: NA
size: NA
V: TRBV9
DNA: TGTGCCAGCAGCGTAACAGGGCTGGTCACTGAAGCTTTCTTT
CDR3: CASSVTGLVTEAFF

J: TRBJ1-1
D: NA
size: NA
V: TRBV7-6
DNA: TGTGCCAGCAGTCAGGCCGCTTCCTCGTCCTTCTTCTTT
CDR3: CASSQAASSSFFF

J: TRBJ2-3
D: NA
size: NA
V: TRBV6-6
DNA: TGTGCCAGCAGTTACGGGCAGATCACAGATACGCAGTATTTT
CDR3: CASSYGQITDTQYF

J: TRBJ1-2
D: NA
size: NA
V: TRBV6-5
DNA: TGTGCCAGCAGTTACGAGCAGGGGCCCCGGGGCTATGGCTACACCTTC
CDR3: CASSYEQGPRGYGYTF

J: TRBJ2-7
D: TRBD1
size: once
V: TRBV6-2/TRBV6-3
DNA: TGTGCCAGCAGTTACCCTCGGGACAGGGCCTGGGAGCAGTACTTC
CDR3: CASSYPRDRAWEQYF

J: TRBJ1-5
D: NA
size: NA
V: TRBV6-1
DNA: TGTGCCAGCAGTGAAGGGCAGGGAGGATCTCAGCCCCAGCATTTT
CDR3: CASSEGQGGSQPQHF

J: TRBJ1-6
D: NA
size: NA
V: TRBV28
DNA: TGTGCCAGCAGCCCTGGGACAAGTAATAATTCACCCCTCCACTTT
CDR3: CASSPGTSNNSPLHF

J: TRBJ1-1
D: NA
size: NA
V: TRBV6-5
DNA: TGTGCCAGCAGTACTTCAGGGTTGAACACTGAAGCTTTCTTT
CDR3: CASSTSGLNTEAFF

J: TRBJ2-7
D: TRBD1
size: NA
V: TRBV7-8
DNA: TGTGCCAGCAGCCGAACACCGGGACAGGCCTCCTACGAGCAGTACTTC
CDR3: CASSRTPGQASYEQYF

J: TRBJ1-6
D: NA
size: NA
V: TRBV7-6
DNA: TGTGCCAGCAGCCACAGACCCGCGTCGGGGGTGGCAGTGGCTGTAACACCCCTCCACTTT
CDR3: CASSHRPASGVAVAVTPLHF

J: TRBJ1-1
D: TRBD1
size: NA
V: TRBV19
DNA: TGTGCCAGTAGTCTCGGGACAGGGGACCTTTGGTCGACGAAAGCTTTCTTT
CDR3: CASSLGTGDLWSTKAFF

J: TRBJ2-1
D: TRBD2
size: NA
V: TRBV5-1
DNA: TGCGCCAGCAGCGCCCGGGAGGGCCCTTACAATGAGCAGTTCTTC
CDR3: CASSAREGPYNEQFF

J: TRBJ2-5
D: NA
size: NA
V: TRBV6-1
DNA: TGTGCCAGCAGTGAAGCCCCTGGGGCCCAAGAGACCCAGTACTTC
CDR3: CASSEAPGAQETQYF

J: TRBJ1-6
D: NA
size: NA
V: TRBV2
DNA: TGTGCCAGCAGTGACACACCATATAATTCACCCCTCCACTTT
CDR3: CASSDTPYNSPLHF

J: TRBJ2-5
D: NA
size: NA
V: TRBV10-1
DNA: TGCGCCAGCAGTGAAACTAGCAGAGGGACCCAGTACTTC
CDR3: CASSETSRGTQYF

J: TRBJ1-2
D: NA
size: NA
V: TRBV2
DNA: TGTGCCAGCAGTGAACTATACCGCGGTGGCTACACCTTC
CDR3: CASSELYRGGYTF

J: TRBJ1-2
D: NA
size: NA
V: TRBV3-1/TRBV3-2
DNA: TGTGCCAGCAGCCAAGTTGAGGGCCATGGCTACACCTTC
CDR3: CASSQVEGHGYTF

J: TRBJ1-2
D: NA
size: few
V: TRBV9
DNA: TGTGCCAGCAGCGGCGACTACTATGGCTACACCTTC
CDR3: CASSGDYYGYTF

J: TRBJ1-1
D: TRBD1
size: NA
V: TRBV28
DNA: TGTGCCAGCAGTTCGGATTACAGGGGGAACGCTTTCTTT
CDR3: CASSSDYRGNAFF

J: TRBJ2-1
D: NA
size: NA
V: TRBV12-3/TRBV12-4
DNA: TGTGCCAGCAGTCCCCTAGTGAATGAGCAGTTCTTC
CDR3: CASSPLVNEQFF